The rows below give T cell receptor beta chains drawn from one sample of a study of T cell clonotyping in hematopoietic cell transplantation. Sequenced by immunoSEQ multiplex PCR; TCRdb stores in-frame clones only, minus some. Counted here are approximately 16,000 clones, 80% to 90% occurring once; the ten biggest clones make up 3.5% to 4.5%. The source material was peripheral blood mononuclear cells. Receptors were obtained from a woman in her 40s in good health. Some clones in this sample may be carry-over from other donors' samples. CDR3s include the opening cysteine and the closing phenylalanine or tryptophan. The D gene is left open where the match is weak. Rows may omit the clone size; those that give it use once, few, many or a size class.

abundance	d_gene	j_gene	v_gene	CDR3aa	CDR3nt
few	.	TRBJ1-1	TRBV6-5	CASTEGTEAFF	TGTGCCAGCACTGAGGGCACTGAAGCTTTCTTT
.	.	TRBJ1-5	TRBV7-8	CASSLGDSTGNQPQHF	TGTGCCAGCAGCTTAGGGGACTCCACCGGCAATCAGCCCCAGCATTTT
.	.	TRBJ2-1	TRBV20-1	CSASYNEQFF	TGCAGTGCTAGTTACAATGAGCAGTTCTTC
.	.	TRBJ2-5	TRBV30	CAWSLTAGAAQYF	TGTGCCTGGAGTTTAACGGCGGGGGCGGCCCAGTACTTC
few	.	TRBJ1-2	TRBV28	CASSPTPGHSPLGYTF	TGTGCCAGCAGTCCTACGCCAGGGCACAGTCCATTGGGCTACACCTTC
once	TRBD2	TRBJ2-7	TRBV4-3	CASSQEASGRAVQYF	TGCGCCAGCAGCCAAGAGGCTAGCGGGAGGGCCGTGCAGTACTTC
.	.	TRBJ2-1	TRBV9	CASSSPPGRAPYNEQFF	TGTGCCAGCAGTTCCCCCCCCGGCAGGGCGCCCTACAATGAGCAGTTCTTC
.	.	TRBJ1-6	TRBV5-4	CASSGVGGPSPLHF	TGTGCCAGCAGCGGGGTCGGGGGGCCTTCACCCCTCCACTTT
.	TRBD1	TRBJ1-1	TRBV25-1	CASRTGSAEAFF	TGTGCCAGCAGGACAGGGAGCGCTGAAGCTTTCTTT
.	TRBD2	TRBJ2-7	TRBV6-1	CASGVGAGSYEQYF	TGTGCCAGCGGGGTCGGAGCGGGAAGCTACGAGCAGTACTTC
.	TRBD1	TRBJ1-5	TRBV2	CASSKQGIYDQPQHF	TGTGCCAGCAGTAAACAGGGGATTTACGATCAGCCCCAGCATTTT
.	TRBD1	TRBJ1-4	TRBV7-2	CASSTRQGREKLFF	TGTGCCAGCAGCACTCGACAGGGGAGGGAAAAACTGTTTTTT
few	.	TRBJ1-5	TRBV19	CASSTTGINQPQHF	TGTGCCAGTAGTACTACAGGGATCAATCAGCCCCAGCATTTT
.	.	TRBJ1-1	TRBV5-6	CASSLGGGAREAFF	TGTGCCAGCAGCTTGGGGGGGGGCGCGCGCGAAGCTTTCTTT
.	TRBD1	TRBJ1-2	TRBV9	CASSPGTVLGGYTF	TGTGCCAGCAGTCCCGGGACAGTCCTGGGCGGCTACACCTTC
.	TRBD1	TRBJ1-2	TRBV19	CASSPGDRGNYGYTF	TGTGCCAGTAGTCCCGGGGACAGGGGGAACTATGGCTACACCTTC
.	.	TRBJ2-7	TRBV6-1	CASREGDFSSYEQYF	TGTGCCAGCAGGGAGGGCGACTTTAGCTCCTACGAGCAGTACTTC
.	.	TRBJ2-3	TRBV21-1	CASSKGQGPEDLGSTDTQYF	TGTGCCAGCAGCAAGGGACAGGGGCCGGAGGATCTTGGGTCCACAGATACGCAGTATTTT
few	.	TRBJ1-1	TRBV6-5	CASSYGGTEAFF	TGTGCCAGCAGTTACGGGGGCACTGAAGCTTTCTTT
.	TRBD1	TRBJ2-7	TRBV5-8	CASSPIWDSHEQYF	TGTGCCAGCAGCCCAATCTGGGACAGCCACGAGCAGTACTTC
once	TRBD2	TRBJ2-7	TRBV27	CASSLSGRGFSYEQYF	TGTGCCAGCAGTTTAAGCGGGAGAGGATTCTCCTACGAGCAGTACTTC
.	TRBD1	TRBJ1-2	TRBV28	CASRGQGFNYGYTF	TGTGCCAGCAGGGGACAGGGGTTCAACTATGGCTACACCTTC
.	.	TRBJ1-4	TRBV4-1	CASSLRVFEKLFF	TGCGCCAGCAGCCTAAGGGTCTTCGAAAAACTGTTTTTT
.	.	TRBJ2-5	TRBV6-5	CASSYRRMGETQYF	TGTGCCAGCAGTTACAGACGGATGGGGGAGACCCAGTACTTC
.	TRBD1	TRBJ1-1	TRBV7-2	CASSRDRGGTEAFF	TGTGCCAGCAGCCGCGACAGGGGGGGCACTGAAGCTTTCTTT
.	.	TRBJ1-4	TRBV7-2	CASSSEANEKLFF	TGTGCCAGCAGCTCAGAGGCTAATGAAAAACTGTTTTTT